The 21 T cell receptor beta chains below come from one sample, sequenced in a study of blood T cell repertoires in COVID-19. TCRdb's copy holds only in-frame clones and misses some; the assay was immunoSEQ multiplex PCR. The data contain hundreds of thousands of clones, roughly 86% of them singletons. Sequenced material: peripheral blood. The receptor set was obtained from a woman in her thirties who had recovered from COVID-19.

The J gene is TRBJ1-6, the V gene TRBV11-2, with 7 bases aligning to TRBD1. Germline CDR1 is SGHAT and CDR2 is FQNNGV. The V and J ends lost 4 bases and 11 bases, in that order; junction bases with no gene match: 5. The CDR3 totals 13 residues. Here the CDR3 reads CASSSLGGAPLHF. The CDR3 DNA reads TGTGCCAGCAGCTCCTTAGGGGGCGCACCCCTCCACTTT. Complete variable domain (other parts from reference TRBV11-2 and TRBJ1-6): EAGVAQSPRYKIIEKRQSVAFWCNPISGHATLYWYQQILGQGPKLLIQFQNNGVVDDSQLPKDRFSAERLKGVDSTLKIQPAKLEDSAVYLCASSSLGGAPLHFGNGTRLTVT.

The chain uses TRBV19 and TRBJ1-1; D gene ambiguous. There are 13 residues in the CDR3. V lost 11 bases to trimming and J lost 1 base, with 14 bases between them. Germline V gene data show CDR1 as LNHDA and CDR2 as SQIVND (reference sequence). The DNA of the CDR3 is TGTGCCTCCACGGCCGGGAGGAACACTGAAGCTTTCTTT. It yields the protein CASTAGRNTEAFF.

The chain couples TRBV24-1 to TRBJ2-1; 7 bases align to TRBD1. The CDR3 runs to 12 residues. Germline V gene sequence: CDR1 KGHDR, CDR2 SFDVKD. V shed 9 bases and J 8 bases; nucleotides not matched to a gene: 6. Here the CDR3 reads CATSNRGDEQFF. CDR3 nucleotide sequence: TGTGCCACCTCAAACAGGGGCGATGAGCAGTTCTTC.

The chain is built from TRBV28 and TRBJ1-3, with TRBD1 matching 8 bases. Germline trimming cut 8 bases from V and 0 bases from J; bases unmatched to any gene: 12. Germline V lookup: CDR1 MDHEN, CDR2 SYDVKM. The CDR3 has 17 amino acids. As DNA, the CDR3 is TGTGCCAGCTTCGACAGGGGAGCTCGTCTCTCTGGAAACACCATATATTTT. Translation gives CASFDRGARLSGNTIYF.

The CDR3 sequence is CASSLDPGQPQHF. DNA for the CDR3: TGTGCCAGCAGCTTAGACCCGGGTCAGCCCCAGCATTTT. The chain recombines TRBV5-4 with TRBJ1-5; D ambiguous. Germline CDR1 and CDR2: SGHNT and YYREEE (reference sequence). The CDR3 spans 13 residues. Trimming removed 2 bases from V and 6 bases from J, with 9 bases in between.

This chain connects TRBV3-1 (or the pseudogene TRBV3-2) to TRBJ2-7; tentatively, D is TRBD1 (6 bases). This CDR3 region has 15 residues. Germline assignment: CDR1 LGHDT and CDR2 YNNKEL (reference sequence). The V end lost 1 base, the J end lost 5 bases, and 15 bases lay between the germline ends. The CDR3 loop reads CASSQGVTGTHEQYF. In DNA, the CDR3 is TGTGCCAGCAGCCAAGGGGTGACAGGTACGCACGAGCAGTACTTC.

The chain recombines TRBV28 with TRBJ1-5; D might be TRBD1 (6 bases). CDR3 length: 14 amino acids. V was pared by 5 bases and J by 6 bases, with 14 bases between. Per germline, CDR1 MDHEN and CDR2 SYDVKM. The CDR3 region has the DNA TGTGCCAGCAGTCCCTCAGGGGTGACTCAGCCCCAGCATTTT. Translation gives CASSPSGVTQPQHF.

The chain employs TRBV29-1 and TRBJ2-5; 8 nucleotides agree with TRBD1. This CDR3 is 15 amino acids long. Germline V gene data show CDR1 as SQVTM and CDR2 as ANQGSEA. J gave up 3 bases and V 2 bases, and 8 bases lay outside the gene matches. Here the CDR3 reads CSVESAGGREETQYF. DNA of the CDR3: TGCAGCGTTGAATCGGCAGGGGGCAGGGAAGAGACCCAGTACTTC.

This clone was seen only a few times. The chain joins TRBV5-6 to TRBJ1-2, with TRBD1 identical over 8 bases. The CDR3 consists of 17 residues. Germline CDR1 SGHDT, CDR2 YYEEEE. J gave up 1 base and V 2 bases, and 10 bases lay outside the gene matches. As DNA, the CDR3 is TGTGCCAGCAGCTTTCTTGACCTCAGGGGGCGTAACTATGGCTACACCTTC. This encodes CASSFLDLRGRNYGYTF.

The chain has TRBV5-4 and TRBJ2-3, with 8 positions matching TRBD1. The germline V gene has CDR1 SGHNT and CDR2 YYREEE (reference sequence). This CDR3 spans 16 amino acids. J was trimmed by 4 bases and V by 4 bases; bases with no gene match: 11. The CDR3 DNA reads as TGTGCCAGCAGCGACCGACAGGGGAGTGGGGCAGATACGCAGTATTTT. It yields the protein CASSDRQGSGADTQYF.

This clone was counted a few times. The rearrangement uses TRBV23-1 and TRBJ1-2, with D unclear. TRBV23-1 is placed among ORFs of uncertain function. V lost 3 bases and J lost 3, with 11 bases in between. CDR3 length: 14 residues. The CDR3 DNA follows: TGCGCCAGCAGTCACTCTCCGGAGGACTATGGCTACACCTTC. Its translation: CASSHSPEDYGYTF.

This chain links TRBV28 with TRBJ2-1, with 10 positions matching TRBD2. Trimming at V came to 5 bases and at J to 4 bases, leaving 5 bases not matched to a gene. The CDR3 totals 15 residues. Germline-derived CDR1 and CDR2 are MDHEN and SYDVKM. The CDR3, as DNA: TGTGCCAGCAGTCTGGGACTAGCGAGATACAATGAGCAGTTCTTC. Translation: CASSLGLARYNEQFF.

V gene TRBV5-6 combines with J gene TRBJ2-7, with unresolved D. Germline CDR1 is SGHDT and CDR2 is YYEEEE. Trimming stripped 1 base from V and 6 bases from J, with 11 bases between. The CDR3 runs to 13 residues. The CDR3 coding sequence is TGTGCCAGCAGCTTGTTCTCGGGTGGCGAGCAGTACTTC. As protein: CASSLFSGGEQYF.

V and J are TRBV4-1 and TRBJ1-5, with D perhaps matching TRBD1 (5 bases). CDR3 length: 17 residues. Germline lookup yields CDR1 MGHRA and CDR2 YSYEKL. Trimming removed 0 bases from V and 1 base from J, with 13 bases in between. In DNA form, the CDR3 reads TGCGCCAGCAGCCAAGAGGGCGGGGGGATCAGCAATCAGCCCCAGCATTTT. This sequence encodes CASSQEGGGISNQPQHF.

The chain joins TRBV4-2 to TRBJ2-2, with 10 bases fitting TRBD2. V trimming: 2 bases; J trimming: 10 bases; junction bases outside the gene matches: 7. The CDR3 covers 15 residues. Germline V gives CDR1 LGHNA, CDR2 YNFKEQ. CDR3 residues: CASSQTSGTAEELFF. In nucleotides, the CDR3 is TGTGCCAGCAGCCAAACTAGCGGGACCGCTGAGGAGCTGTTTTTT.

Regarding this clone: The sample contains more than one DNA sequence encoding this CDR3. The chain uses TRBV7-2 and TRBJ1-5; weak D call: TRBD1 (5 bases). The CDR3 spans 13 residues. V dropped 5 bases and J dropped 6 bases, with 11 bases sitting between them. Germline CDR1 and CDR2: SGHTA and FQGNSA. In DNA form, the CDR3 reads TGTGCCAGCAGCCTCGGGAGGGGTCAGCCCCAGCATTTT. Its translation is CASSLGRGQPQHF.

This chain connects TRBV7-8 to TRBJ2-1; 8 nucleotides line up with TRBD1. Trimming at V came to 4 bases and at J to 4 bases, leaving 6 bases not matched to a gene. CDR1 and CDR2 (germline): SGHVS, FQNEAQ. The CDR3 covers 15 residues. CDR3 nucleotide sequence: TGTGCCAGCAGCTCCGGGACAGGTCTTTACAATGAGCAGTTCTTC. Protein product: CASSSGTGLYNEQFF.

This chain joins TRBV28 and TRBJ2-2; the D is unclear. The V end was cut by 2 bases, the J end by 8 bases, with 3 bases between. The germline gives CDR1 MDHEN, CDR2 SYDVKM. The CDR3 has 11 amino acids. Here the CDR3 reads CASSLPGELFF. CDR3 bases: TGTGCCAGCAGTTTACCTGGGGAGCTGTTTTTT.

The genes are TRBV28 and TRBJ1-1; TRBD1 is a possible D gene (5 bases). The CDR3 is 15 residues long. The V end lost 6 bases, the J end lost 1 base, and 15 bases lay between the germline ends. CDR1 is MDHEN, CDR2 SYDVKM, per germline. The CDR3 is CASRSDSSPNTEAFF. In DNA, the CDR3 is TGTGCCAGCAGAAGCGACAGCTCCCCGAACACTGAAGCTTTCTTT.

The CDR3 protein is CASSQGTAMNTEAFF. DNA of the CDR3: TGCGCCAGCAGCCAAGGGACAGCCATGAACACTGAAGCTTTCTTT. The genes are TRBV5-1 and TRBJ1-1, with 7 bases matching TRBD1. Trimming took 4 bases from V and 0 from J; bases not matched to a gene: 6. The CDR3 has 15 residues. CDR1 and CDR2 (germline): SGHRS, YFSETQ. Looking up the rest from reference TRBV5-1 and TRBJ1-1 gives the full variable domain: KAGVTQTPRYLIKTRGQQVTLSCSPISGHRSVSWYQQTPGQGLQFLFEYFSETQRNKGNFPGRFSGRQFSNSRSEMNVSTLELGDSALYLCASSQGTAMNTEAFFGQGTRLTVV.

This clone was picked up one time. The chain employs TRBV30 and TRBJ1-6; 7 bases map to TRBD1. Trimming took 5 bases from V and 2 from J; bases not matched to a gene: 6. The CDR3 has 15 residues. CDR1 GTSNPN and CDR2 SVGIG come from the germline V gene (reference sequence). Here the CDR3 reads CAWVKQGTYNSPLHF. The CDR3, as DNA: TGTGCCTGGGTCAAACAGGGGACCTATAATTCACCCCTCCACTTT.